This TCR beta chain was documented in a study of tumor-infiltrating lymphocytes in oesophageal squamous cell carcinoma listed by TCRdb under 2016. Its CDR3 holds 16 amino acids, cysteine through phenylalanine. Only CDR3 DNA is held: 48 bases, read in frame from base 1. Trimming accounts for 5 bases at V and 5 bases at J, while the number of junction bases matched to no gene is 8. This clonotype was detected many times. It has no known antigen specificity. Base qualities are missing; no much larger clone stands one base away. The receptor library was made with PCR. The sequencing machine was an Illumina HiSeq 2000. The raw public data were reprocessed by TCRdb itself: fastp quality trimming at Q25, MiXCR clonotype calling, in-frame beta chains only. Identical CDR3 protein sequences are pooled into one entry, listed with their most common genes and DNA. The sample table holds approximately 5,600 distinct CDR3 sequences, of which over 12% were seen once. More than 20% of the sample is taken by the ten largest.

The receptor comes from a male donor with esophageal squamous cell carcinoma. Sequenced material: normal esophageal tissue next to the tumor. The rearranged chain carries TRBV12-3 or TRBV12-4 and TRBJ2-5, and 13 junction bases match TRBD2. The nucleotides are TGTGCCAGCAGTACACCGACTAGCGGGGGGTCGGAGACCCAGTACTTC. This sequence encodes CASSTPTSGGSETQYF.